This T cell receptor (beta chain) was obtained from a study of blood T cell repertoires in COVID-19. The CDR3 extends over 13 amino acids. V shed 5 bases and J shed 4 bases, with 9 bases lying between them. Some clones are missing from TCRdb's copy, which holds only in-frame ones; the method was immunoSEQ multiplex PCR. The sample yields approximately 100,000 clones, 85% seen once. This rearrangement joins TRBV12-3 or TRBV12-4 to TRBJ1-3; D ambiguous. Sequencing was done on a sample of peripheral blood. This clonotype was obtained from a man aged 80 or over with acute or convalescent COVID-19. The CDR3 is CASSPAVGNTIYF. CDR3 DNA: TGTGCCAGCAGTCCAGCGGTCGGAAACACCATATATTTT.